This T cell receptor (beta chain) was recovered during a study of blood T cell repertoires in COVID-19. The wider study: The study drew acute and convalescent COVID-19 samples from the United States, Italy and Spain. PBMCs, B-cell-depleted T cells, or T cells provided the cDNA or gDNA that made up the material.

Per the study methods: Estimation of nucleated cell counts relied on the amplification of reference gene primers. The assay was immunoSEQ multiplex PCR, and TCRdb's table has in-frame clones only and misses some. That table furnishes V, J and clone size, whereas the DNA furnished D and trimming. The profile shows over 40,000 clones, under 85% of them singletons. The receptor comes from a man in his forties with acute or convalescent COVID-19. Input material: peripheral blood.

The CDR3 sequence is CAISEFSGAVAKNIQYF. CDR3 sequence (DNA): TGTGCCATCAGTGAGTTCTCTGGAGCGGTAGCCAAAAACATTCAGTACTTC. The chain uses TRBV10-3 and TRBJ2-4, with D maybe TRBD2 (5 bases). V dropped 1 base and J dropped 0 bases, with 13 bases sitting between them. Germline-derived CDR1 and CDR2 are ENHRY and SYGVKD. The CDR3 loop spans 17 amino acids.